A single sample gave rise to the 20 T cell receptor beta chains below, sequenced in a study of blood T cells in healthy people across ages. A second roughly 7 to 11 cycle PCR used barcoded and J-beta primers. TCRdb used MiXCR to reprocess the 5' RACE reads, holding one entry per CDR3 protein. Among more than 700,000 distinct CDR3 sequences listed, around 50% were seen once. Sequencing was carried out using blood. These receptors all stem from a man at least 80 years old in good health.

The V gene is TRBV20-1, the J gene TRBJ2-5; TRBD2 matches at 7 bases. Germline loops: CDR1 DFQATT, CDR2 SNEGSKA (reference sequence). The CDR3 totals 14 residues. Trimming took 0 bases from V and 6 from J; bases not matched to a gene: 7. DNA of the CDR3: TGCAGTGCTAGAGATCCAGCGGGAAGGAAGACCCAGTACTTC. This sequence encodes CSARDPAGRKTQYF.

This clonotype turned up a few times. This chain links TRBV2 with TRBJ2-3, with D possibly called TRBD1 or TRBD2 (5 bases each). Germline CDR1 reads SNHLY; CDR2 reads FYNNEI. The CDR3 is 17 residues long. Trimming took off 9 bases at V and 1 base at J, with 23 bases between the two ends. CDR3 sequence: CARFGARDEAGTDTQYF. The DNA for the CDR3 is TGTGCCAGATTTGGGGCGAGGGACGAAGCGGGCACAGATACGCAGTATTTT.

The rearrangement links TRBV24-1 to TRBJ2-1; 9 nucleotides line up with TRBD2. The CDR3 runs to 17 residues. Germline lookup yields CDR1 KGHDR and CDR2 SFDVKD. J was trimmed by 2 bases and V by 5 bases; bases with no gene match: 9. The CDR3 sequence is CATSAASGIFPYNEQFF. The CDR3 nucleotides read TGTGCCACCAGTGCGGCTAGCGGGATCTTCCCCTACAATGAGCAGTTCTTC.

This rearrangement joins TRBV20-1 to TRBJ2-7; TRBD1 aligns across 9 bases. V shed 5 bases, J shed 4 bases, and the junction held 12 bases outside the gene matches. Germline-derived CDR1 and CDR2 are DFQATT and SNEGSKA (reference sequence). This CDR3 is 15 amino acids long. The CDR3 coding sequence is TGCAGTGCTGTACCCGGGACAGGGACAATTTACGAGCAGTACTTC. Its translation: CSAVPGTGTIYEQYF.

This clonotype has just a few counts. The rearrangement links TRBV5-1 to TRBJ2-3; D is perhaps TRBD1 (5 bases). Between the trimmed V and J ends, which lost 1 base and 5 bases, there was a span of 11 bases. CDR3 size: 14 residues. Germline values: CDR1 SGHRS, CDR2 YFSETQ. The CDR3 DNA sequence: TGCGCCAGCAGCTTGAAAGGGCAGGGAGATACGCAGTATTTT. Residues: CASSLKGQGDTQYF.

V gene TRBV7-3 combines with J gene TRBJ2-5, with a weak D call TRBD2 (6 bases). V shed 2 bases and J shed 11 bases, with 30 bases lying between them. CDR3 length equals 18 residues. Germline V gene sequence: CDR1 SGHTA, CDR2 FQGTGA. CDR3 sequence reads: CASSLSGREPGAENEQYF. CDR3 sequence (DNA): TGTGCCAGCAGCTTATCTGGTCGGGAGCCCGGGGCGGAGAATGAGCAGTACTTC.

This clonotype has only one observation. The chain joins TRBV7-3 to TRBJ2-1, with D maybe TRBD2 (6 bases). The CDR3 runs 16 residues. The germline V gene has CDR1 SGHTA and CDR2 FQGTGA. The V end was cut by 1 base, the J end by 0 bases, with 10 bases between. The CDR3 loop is CASSLMAGISYNEQFF. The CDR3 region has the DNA TGTGCCAGCAGCTTAATGGCGGGAATCTCCTACAATGAGCAGTTCTTC.

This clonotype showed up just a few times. This chain's CDR3 is CASSPRWEGGYTF. The DNA of the CDR3 is TGTGCCAGCAGCCCCCGGTGGGAAGGCGGCTACACCTTC. This sequence joins TRBV6-6 and TRBJ1-2; no clear D gene. V gave up 6 bases and J gave up 8 bases, with 16 bases separating them. Germline CDR1 reads MNHNY; CDR2 reads SVGAGI (reference sequence). The CDR3 has 13 amino acids.

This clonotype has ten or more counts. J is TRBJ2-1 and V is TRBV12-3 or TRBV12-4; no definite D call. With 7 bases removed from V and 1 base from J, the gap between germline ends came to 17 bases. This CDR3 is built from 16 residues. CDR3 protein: CASTLLESLSYNEQFF. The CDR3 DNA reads TGTGCCAGCACTCTGTTAGAGAGTTTGTCCTACAATGAGCAGTTCTTC.

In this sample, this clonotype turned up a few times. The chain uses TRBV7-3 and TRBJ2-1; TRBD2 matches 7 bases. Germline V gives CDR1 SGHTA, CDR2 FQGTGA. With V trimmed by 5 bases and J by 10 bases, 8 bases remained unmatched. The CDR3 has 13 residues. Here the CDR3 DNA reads TGTGCCAGCAGCCCGTCAGGGACTAAAGAGCAGTTCTTC. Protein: CASSPSGTKEQFF.

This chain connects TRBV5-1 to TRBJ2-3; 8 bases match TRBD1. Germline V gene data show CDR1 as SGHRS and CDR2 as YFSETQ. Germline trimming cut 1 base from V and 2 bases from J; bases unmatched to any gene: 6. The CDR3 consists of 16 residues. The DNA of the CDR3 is TGCGCCAGCAGCTTGTTGGCAGGGGGCGTCACAGATACGCAGTATTTT. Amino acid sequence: CASSLLAGGVTDTQYF.

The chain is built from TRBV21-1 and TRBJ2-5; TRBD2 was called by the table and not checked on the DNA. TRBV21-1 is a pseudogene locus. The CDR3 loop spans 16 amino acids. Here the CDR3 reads CASSKVPSCGQETQYF. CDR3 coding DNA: TGTGCCAGCAGCAAAGTTCCTAGTTGTGGTCAAGAGACCCAGTACTTC.

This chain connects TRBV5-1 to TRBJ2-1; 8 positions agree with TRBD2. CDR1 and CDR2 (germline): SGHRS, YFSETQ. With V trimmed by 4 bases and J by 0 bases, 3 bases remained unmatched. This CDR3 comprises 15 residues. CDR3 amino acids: CASSVSGNSYNEQFF. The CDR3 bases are TGCGCCAGCAGCGTTAGCGGGAACTCCTACAATGAGCAGTTCTTC. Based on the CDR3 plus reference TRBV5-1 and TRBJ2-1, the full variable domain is KAGVTQTPRYLIKTRGQQVTLSCSPISGHRSVSWYQQTPGQGLQFLFEYFSETQRNKGNFPGRFSGRQFSNSRSEMNVSTLELGDSALYLCASSVSGNSYNEQFFGPGTRLTVL.

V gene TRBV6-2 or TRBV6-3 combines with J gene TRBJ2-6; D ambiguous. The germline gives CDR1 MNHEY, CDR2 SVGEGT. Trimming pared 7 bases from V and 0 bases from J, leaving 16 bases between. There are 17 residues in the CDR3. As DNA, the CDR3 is TGTGCCAGCACCCTAAGGGTTACCGTCTCTGGGGCCAACGTCCTGACTTTC. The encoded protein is CASTLRVTVSGANVLTF.

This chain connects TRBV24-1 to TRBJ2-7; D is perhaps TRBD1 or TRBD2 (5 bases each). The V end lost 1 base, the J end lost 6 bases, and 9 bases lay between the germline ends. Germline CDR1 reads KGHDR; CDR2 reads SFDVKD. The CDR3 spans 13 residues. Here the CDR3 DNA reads TGTGCCACCAGTGATTTAAAGGGACGCGAGCAGTACTTC. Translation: CATSDLKGREQYF.

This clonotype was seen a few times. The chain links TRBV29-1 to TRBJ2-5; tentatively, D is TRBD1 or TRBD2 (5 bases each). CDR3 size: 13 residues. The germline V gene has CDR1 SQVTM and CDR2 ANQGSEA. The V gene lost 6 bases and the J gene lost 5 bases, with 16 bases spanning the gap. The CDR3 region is CSVGAGFGETQYF. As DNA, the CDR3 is TGCAGCGTCGGGGCCGGGTTTGGGGAGACCCAGTACTTC.

The CDR3 protein is CASSYDRGPEQFF. CDR3 sequence (DNA): TGTGCCAGCAGCTACGACAGGGGCCCTGAGCAGTTCTTC. The V call is TRBV13, the J call TRBJ2-1, with 8 bases fitting TRBD1. V shed 4 bases, J shed 9 bases, and the junction held 5 bases outside the gene matches. The CDR3 consists of 13 residues. The germline CDR1 and CDR2 sequences are PRHDT and FYEKMQ (reference sequence).

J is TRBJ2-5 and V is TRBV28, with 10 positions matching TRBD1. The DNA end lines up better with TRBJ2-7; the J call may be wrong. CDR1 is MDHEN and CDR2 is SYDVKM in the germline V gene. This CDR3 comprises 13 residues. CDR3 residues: CASSTRTGGEQYF. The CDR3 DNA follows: TGTGCCAGCAGTACGCGGACAGGGGGCGAGCAGTACTTC.

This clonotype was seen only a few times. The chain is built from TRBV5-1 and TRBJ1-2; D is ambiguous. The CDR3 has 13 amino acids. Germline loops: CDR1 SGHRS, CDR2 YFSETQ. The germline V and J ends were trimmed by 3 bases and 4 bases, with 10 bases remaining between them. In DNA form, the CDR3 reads TGCGCCAGCAGCTGGGATTACAGCTATGGCTACACCTTC. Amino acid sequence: CASSWDYSYGYTF.

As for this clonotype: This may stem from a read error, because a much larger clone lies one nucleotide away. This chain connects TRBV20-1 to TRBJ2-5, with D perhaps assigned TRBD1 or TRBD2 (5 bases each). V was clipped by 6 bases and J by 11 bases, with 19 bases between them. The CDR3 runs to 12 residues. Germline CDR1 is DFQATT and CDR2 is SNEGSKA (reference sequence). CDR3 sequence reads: CSAEDTYNEQYF. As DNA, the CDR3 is TGCAGTGCGGAGGACACCTACAATGAGCAGTACTTC.